A single sample is the source of the 25 T cell receptor beta chains below, sequenced in a study of low-dose radiotherapy and immunotherapy resistance in tumors. Time point reported: before trial treatment. Covering alpha and beta chains, TRAV- and TRBV-specific primers were used for the first-strand cDNA. A constant-region primer paired with the V-primer adapter amplified TCRs over about 19 PCR cycles. TCRdb reanalysed the reads using MiXCR and keeps one entry per CDR3 protein. This table has 60,000 to 75,000 distinct CDR3 sequences, around 27% appearing once. The sample consisted of PBMCs, taken before treatment. The receptor set was obtained from a male donor with rectosigmoid adenocarcinoma.

The table lists this clonotype with many counts. V gene TRBV27 combines with J gene TRBJ2-7; 10 bases are shared with TRBD1. Trimming took 4 bases from V and 7 from J; bases not matched to a gene: 10. CDR1 is MNHEY, CDR2 SMNVEV, per germline (reference sequence). The CDR3 consists of 15 residues. The CDR3 protein is CASSWPGTGVEEQYF. In nucleotides, the CDR3 is TGTGCCAGCAGTTGGCCCGGGACAGGGGTTGAAGAGCAGTACTTC.

This chain connects TRBV5-4 to TRBJ2-5, with 9 bases that match TRBD2. V trimming: 4 bases; J trimming: 2 bases; junction bases outside the gene matches: 6. This CDR3 is built from 15 residues. The V gene's germline CDR1 is SGHNT and CDR2 YYREEE (reference sequence). CDR3 nucleotides: TGTGCCAGCAGCACCGGACTAGCGAGTCAAGAGACCCAGTACTTC. Its translation is CASSTGLASQETQYF.

The V and J genes are TRBV5-4 and TRBJ2-1; 10 nucleotides agree with TRBD1. This CDR3 is 14 amino acids long. Germline CDR1 is SGHNT and CDR2 is YYREEE (reference sequence). The V and J ends lost 3 bases and 8 bases, in that order; junction bases with no gene match: 5. The CDR3 DNA reads as TGTGCCAGCAGCTGGACAGGGGGAAGGGATGAGCAGTTCTTC. It codes for CASSWTGGRDEQFF.

This clonotype was counted a few times. The chain recombines TRBV4-1 with TRBJ1-2; no clear D gene. The V end was cut by 0 bases, the J end by 7 bases, with 0 bases between. This CDR3 is built from 10 residues. Germline values: CDR1 MGHRA, CDR2 YSYEKL. The CDR3 region is CASSQDGYTF. The CDR3, as DNA: TGCGCCAGCAGCCAAGATGGCTACACCTTC.

In this sample, this clonotype turned up many times. CDR3 protein: CASSTERDPYEQYF. CDR3 DNA: TGTGCCAGCAGTACAGAGCGGGACCCCTACGAGCAGTACTTC. The chain combines TRBV6-2 or TRBV6-3 with TRBJ2-7; 7 bases are shared with TRBD2. The V gene's germline CDR1 is MNHEY and CDR2 SVGEGT. The CDR3 sequence is 14 residues long. V trimming: 5 bases; J trimming: 2 bases; junction bases outside the gene matches: 6.

V and J are TRBV5-1 and TRBJ2-1; 12 bases fit TRBD2. Looked up from germline, CDR1 is SGHRS and CDR2 is YFSETQ. The CDR3 consists of 21 residues. The trim removed 1 base at V and 2 bases at J, leaving 16 bases unmatched. CDR3 sequence (DNA): TGCGCCAGCAGCTTGCCTACCAACCTCAAAAGGACTAGCGGGACCTACAATGAGCAGTTCTTC. It translates to CASSLPTNLKRTSGTYNEQFF.

This clonotype occurred a few times. The chain joins TRBV5-5 to TRBJ2-6, with D unclear. V lost 4 bases and J 4 bases, leaving 9 bases between the germline ends. The CDR3 spans 14 residues. Germline V CDR1 and CDR2: SGHKS, YYEKEE (reference sequence). The CDR3 region has the DNA TGTGCCAGCAGCGTCGCTTCCGGGGCCAACGTCCTGACTTTC. It translates to CASSVASGANVLTF.

This clonotype was seen ten or more times. J is TRBJ1-6 and V is TRBV28; unclear D gene. The germline V gene has CDR1 MDHEN and CDR2 SYDVKM. The CDR3 is 14 residues long. Trimming pared 4 bases from V and 5 bases from J, leaving 9 bases between. In DNA, the CDR3 is TGTGCCAGCAGTTCTGGACTGAATAATTCACCCCTCCACTTT. Translated: CASSSGLNNSPLHF.

The sample holds many counts of this clonotype. The chain links TRBV7-2 to TRBJ2-3, with D unclear. Germline CDR1 and CDR2: SGHTA and FQGNSA. V lost 1 base to trimming and J lost 2 bases, with 13 bases between them. This CDR3 has 16 amino acids. DNA for the CDR3: TGTGCCAGCAGCTTAGTGGCCGGCGGATACACAGATACGCAGTATTTT. As protein: CASSLVAGGYTDTQYF.

In this sample, this clonotype turned up many times. The rearrangement links TRBV4-2 to TRBJ1-2; TRBD1 agrees at 9 bases. Germline loops: CDR1 LGHNA, CDR2 YNFKEQ. V lost 1 base to trimming and J lost 8 bases; unmatched junction nucleotides: 8. This CDR3 is built from 15 residues. The CDR3 region is CASSQGLQGAWGYTF. For the CDR3, the DNA is TGTGCCAGCAGCCAAGGACTACAGGGGGCCTGGGGCTACACCTTC.

Many counts were recorded for this clonotype. The chain is built from TRBV28 and TRBJ1-2; unclear D gene. Germline V CDR1 and CDR2: MDHEN, SYDVKM. The CDR3 is 13 amino acids. V was clipped by 6 bases and J by 0 bases, with 8 bases between them. The CDR3 spells CASSQDPNYGYTF. In DNA, the CDR3 is TGTGCCAGCAGCCAAGACCCTAACTATGGCTACACCTTC.

This clonotype has at least ten counts. The chain carries TRBV14 and TRBJ2-1, with D hard to call. The V and J ends lost 1 base and 2 bases respectively, with 15 bases between them. CDR3 size: 17 residues. Germline CDR1 and CDR2: SGHDN and FVKESK. The chain's CDR3 is CASSQVRKRKPYNEQFF. CDR3 nucleotides: TGTGCCAGCAGCCAAGTGAGGAAGCGTAAACCCTACAATGAGCAGTTCTTC.

This clonotype was picked up many times. V is TRBV6-6 and J is TRBJ2-7, with 9 positions matching TRBD1. Germline assignment: CDR1 MNHNY and CDR2 SVGAGI (reference sequence). Germline trimming cut 6 bases from V and 3 bases from J; bases unmatched to any gene: 12. The CDR3 consists of 16 residues. Here the CDR3 reads CASRLTGGANLYEQYF. The DNA of the CDR3 is TGTGCCAGCAGGTTAACAGGGGGCGCAAACCTCTACGAGCAGTACTTC.

The table lists this clonotype with a few counts. The CDR3 end shows no conserved phenylalanine or tryptophan, and so a read error is likely. The chain has TRBV19 and TRBJ1-1; D remains unclear. This CDR3 has 13 residues. V lost 8 bases, J lost 4 bases, and 14 bases lay in between. Germline CDR1 LNHDA, CDR2 SQIVND (reference sequence). The DNA for the CDR3 is TGTGCCAGTGGGGTTAGAAGAACCACTGAAGCTTTCGTT. Amino acids: CASGVRRTTEAFV.

This clonotype came up many times. This sequence joins TRBV3-1 and TRBJ2-3; D unclear. The germline V gene encodes CDR1 LGHDT and CDR2 YNNKEL (reference sequence). Trimming removed 3 bases from V and 4 bases from J, with 14 bases in between. There are 15 residues in the CDR3. CDR3 protein: CASSHLGPNPDTQYF. CDR3 coding DNA: TGTGCCAGCAGCCACCTCGGCCCTAACCCAGATACGCAGTATTTT.

The chain recombines TRBV6-2 or TRBV6-3 with TRBJ1-6; 7 bases are shared with TRBD1. The CDR3 length is 14 residues. The germline gives CDR1 MNHEY, CDR2 SVGEGT. Unmatched junction bases numbered 9, after V lost 9 bases and J lost 7 bases. The CDR3 loop is CASPTGSGNSPLHF. CDR3 bases: TGTGCCAGTCCGACAGGGTCGGGGAATTCACCCCTCCACTTT.

Details on this clonotype: This likely reflects a read error, since a far larger clone is one base away. The gene calls are TRBV7-6 and TRBJ2-7, with 8 bases that match TRBD1. Trimming removed 0 bases from V and 6 bases from J; junction bases left unmatched: 7. CDR1 and CDR2 from the germline V gene are SGHVS and FNYEAQ. The CDR3 is 15 amino acids. The CDR3 loop reads CASSLATTGAGEQYF. CDR3 in DNA: TGTGCCAGCAGCTTAGCCACGACAGGGGCGGGCGAGCAGTACTTC.

This clonotype has at least ten counts. The chain recombines TRBV30 with TRBJ1-4; 7 nucleotides agree with TRBD1. The germline V gene has CDR1 GTSNPN and CDR2 SVGIG (reference sequence). J was trimmed by 11 bases and V by 7 bases; bases with no gene match: 13. The CDR3 runs to 13 residues. CDR3 in DNA: TGTGCCTTCCAGGGGGGGGTCAGCGGGAAACTGTTTTTT. Translation gives CAFQGGVSGKLFF.

This rearrangement joins TRBV7-9 to TRBJ2-1; 11 bases map to TRBD2. The V gene's germline CDR1 is SEHNR and CDR2 FQNEAQ (reference sequence). The CDR3 is made up of 16 amino acids. After removal of 4 bases from V and 10 bases from J, the junction contained 12 bases not matched to a gene. CDR3 sequence: CASSSIAGGPVGEQFF. For the CDR3, the DNA is TGTGCCAGCAGCTCCATAGCGGGAGGGCCGGTAGGGGAGCAGTTCTTC. Supplemented by reference TRBV7-9 and TRBJ2-1, the full variable domain reads DTGVSQNPRHKITKRGQNVTFRCDPISEHNRLYWYRQTLGQGPEFLTYFQNEAQLEKSRLLSDRFSAERPKGSFSTLEIQRTEQGDSAMYLCASSSIAGGPVGEQFFGPGTRLTVL.

Points on this clonotype: This likely traces to a read error, being one base from a far larger clone. CDR3 nucleotides: TGTGCCAGCAGCTCCACCACTCCAGGGGAGCGCAATCAGCCCCAGCATTTT. Its protein is CASSSTTPGERNQPQHF. This chain uses TRBV11-3 with TRBJ1-5; D may be TRBD1 (6 bases). Looked up from germline, CDR1 is SGHNT and CDR2 is YENEEA. The ends were cut back, 4 bases at V and 2 bases at J, with 18 bases in the middle. This CDR3 is 17 amino acids long.

In this sample, this clonotype turned up many times. V and J are TRBV5-1 and TRBJ2-4, with D maybe TRBD2 (5 bases). This CDR3 has 16 residues. In germline, CDR1 is SGHRS, CDR2 YFSETQ. Trimming left V 4 bases short and J 0 bases short, with 14 bases between. The CDR3 reads CASSDAPGIAKNIQYF. CDR3 coding DNA: TGCGCCAGCAGCGATGCCCCGGGGATAGCCAAAAACATTCAGTACTTC.

This clonotype was seen repeatedly, ten times or more. J is TRBJ2-7 and V is TRBV5-4; D could derive from TRBD1 or TRBD2 (6 bases each). There are 13 residues in the CDR3. Germline CDR1 and CDR2: SGHNT and YYREEE (reference sequence). The germline V and J ends were trimmed by 0 bases and 7 bases, with 11 bases remaining between them. The CDR3: CASSLGGAQEQYF. The CDR3, as DNA: TGTGCCAGCAGCTTGGGGGGGGCTCAAGAGCAGTACTTC.

This clonotype was counted at least ten times. This chain joins TRBV7-9 and TRBJ2-7; possible D gene TRBD1, 6 bases. The V and J ends lost 4 bases and 3 bases respectively, with 13 bases between them. The CDR3 is 14 amino acids. Germline CDR1 is SEHNR and CDR2 is FQNEAQ (reference sequence). CDR3 region: CASSSWDNFYEQYF. The CDR3 bases are TGTGCCAGCAGCTCATGGGACAATTTCTACGAGCAGTACTTC.

At least ten counts were recorded for this clonotype. This chain uses TRBV7-8 with TRBJ2-7; D remains unclear. Trimming shortened V by 5 bases and J by 5 bases, and 10 bases separated the two germline ends. CDR1 is SGHVS and CDR2 is FQNEAQ in the germline V gene. The CDR3 sequence is 12 residues long. The CDR3 sequence: CASSADRHEQYF. Written as DNA, the CDR3 is TGTGCCAGCAGCGCGGACCGGCACGAGCAGTACTTC.

Many counts were recorded for this clonotype. The rearrangement links TRBV28 to TRBJ2-2, with 10 positions matching TRBD2. CDR3 size: 18 residues. The junction had 10 bases not matched to a gene; V was cut back by 3 bases and J by 3 bases. Per germline, CDR1 MDHEN and CDR2 SYDVKM. The CDR3 coding sequence is TGTGCCAGCAGTTTTTATTCTACTAGCGGGATAGACACCGGGGAGCTGTTTTTT. Protein product: CASSFYSTSGIDTGELFF.